This entry is about one T cell receptor beta chain. Adults between about 18 and 95 years of age took part from 20 to 25 US areas. The sample originates from a study of blood T cell repertoires in COVID-19. Across the whole study: Acute and convalescent COVID-19 specimens originated in the United States, Italy and Spain.

CDR3 size: 14 residues. CDR1 LGHNA and CDR2 YSLEER come from the germline V gene. V was clipped by 3 bases and J by 8 bases, with 14 bases between them. In the original analysis: Amplification with reference gene primers provided the estimates of nucleated cell counts. Only in-frame clones appear in the TCRdb table, and some are missing; sequencing was by immunoSEQ multiplex PCR. That table is the source of V, J and clone size, and D and trimming were worked out from the DNA. This sample has roughly 200,000 clones; roughly 83% occur once, and the top ten carry roughly 5.9%. This TCR derives from a man between 40 and 49 years old with acute COVID-19. The rearrangement joins TRBV4-3 to TRBJ1-5, with D hard to call. The sample was PBMCs or T cells enriched from blood (not recorded which). The CDR3 loop is CASSQSGVMKPQHF. CDR3 DNA: TGCGCCAGCAGCCAGTCCGGGGTCATGAAGCCCCAGCATTTT.